A single sample is the source of the 5 T cell receptor beta chains below, sequenced in a study of blood T cell repertoires in COVID-19. The repertoire was sequenced with immunoSEQ multiplex PCR; TCRdb's copy has only in-frame clones and lacks some. The sample has around 440,000 clones; more than 70% are singletons. Sample: peripheral blood. Receptors were obtained from a woman aged 45-65 years with COVID-19, enrolled during active disease.

The chain joins TRBV7-9 to TRBJ1-1; D unclear. V gave up 7 bases and J gave up 0 bases, with 12 bases separating them. Germline values: CDR1 SEHNR, CDR2 FQNEAQ (reference sequence). There are 14 residues in the CDR3. The CDR3 sequence: CASTERLMNTEAFF. The CDR3 bases are TGTGCCAGCACCGAGAGACTAATGAACACTGAAGCTTTCTTT. Full variable domain (outside the CDR3, taken from reference TRBV7-9 and TRBJ1-1): DTGVSQNPRHKITKRGQNVTFRCDPISEHNRLYWYRQTLGQGPEFLTYFQNEAQLEKSRLLSDRFSAERPKGSFSTLEIQRTEQGDSAMYLCASTERLMNTEAFFGQGTRLTVV.

The CDR3 loop reads CASSSRGSANYGYTF. For the CDR3, the DNA is TGTGCCAGCAGCTCCAGGGGATCAGCCAACTATGGCTACACCTTC. The chain couples TRBV28 to TRBJ1-2, with D possibly matching TRBD1 (6 bases). Germline V gives CDR1 MDHEN, CDR2 SYDVKM. This CDR3 comprises 15 residues. V dropped 6 bases and J dropped 2 bases, with 16 bases sitting between them.

This chain connects TRBV7-9 to TRBJ1-1; D unclear. The germline gives CDR1 SEHNR, CDR2 FQNEAQ (reference sequence). The CDR3 extends over 15 amino acids. Trimming pared 2 bases from V and 1 base from J, leaving 11 bases between. CDR3 loop: CASSLTDFRNTEAFF. As DNA, the CDR3 is TGTGCCAGCAGCTTAACAGATTTCAGGAACACTGAAGCTTTCTTT.

The chain joins TRBV6-6 to TRBJ1-2; possible D gene TRBD1, 5 bases. The CDR3 length is 14 residues. Germline CDR1 is MNHNY and CDR2 is SVGAGI (reference sequence). V shed 6 bases and J shed 4 bases, with 15 bases lying between them. In DNA form, the CDR3 reads TGTGCCAGCAGCCGCCGGGGGGACCTCTATGGCTACACCTTC. It translates to CASSRRGDLYGYTF.

This clone appeared once. This chain connects TRBV2 to TRBJ2-5; TRBD2 matches at 13 bases. Trimming took 4 bases from V and 1 from J; bases not matched to a gene: 3. Germline CDR1 SNHLY, CDR2 FYNNEI. The CDR3 is 16 amino acids. The CDR3: CASSARTSGGQETQYF. The CDR3 DNA is TGTGCCAGCAGTGCTCGGACTAGCGGGGGCCAAGAGACCCAGTACTTC.